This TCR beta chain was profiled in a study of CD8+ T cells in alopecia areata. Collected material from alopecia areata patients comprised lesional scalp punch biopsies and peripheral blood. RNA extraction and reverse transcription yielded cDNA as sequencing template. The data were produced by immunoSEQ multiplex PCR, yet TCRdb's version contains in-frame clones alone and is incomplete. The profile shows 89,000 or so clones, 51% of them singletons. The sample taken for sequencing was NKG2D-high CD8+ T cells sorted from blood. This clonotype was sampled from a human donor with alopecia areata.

CDR3 protein: CASSPTYNPGVEAFF. The CDR3 DNA follows: TGCGCCAGCAGCCCTACGTACAATCCGGGGGTTGAAGCTTTCTTT. This chain uses TRBV4-3 with TRBJ1-1, with a tentative D call TRBD1 (5 bases). The germline CDR1 and CDR2 sequences are LGHNA and YSLEER. This CDR3 spans 15 amino acids. V shed 4 bases and J shed 7 bases, with 19 bases lying between them.